The 23 T cell receptor beta chains listed next were all sequenced from one sample in a study of cytomegalovirus exposure and HLA in healthy donors. PCR amplification relied on 60 Vbeta primers (plus 13 Jbeta primers). TCRdb's table, derived via immunoSEQ multiplex PCR, lists solely in-frame clones and lacks some. The sample records 150,000 to 200,000 clones, less than 80% being singletons. Sequencing was done on a sample of PBMCs. The receptor source for this set is a woman aged 40 to 50 in good health and CMV-seronegative.

CDR3 coding DNA: TGTGCCAGCAGTTTGACAGGGTATCTGCAGCCCCAGCATTTT. Translation: CASSLTGYLQPQHF. This chain uses TRBV28 with TRBJ1-5, with 7 bases identical to TRBD1. Germline V gives CDR1 MDHEN, CDR2 SYDVKM. CDR3 size: 14 residues. The V and J ends lost 3 bases and 7 bases, in that order; junction bases with no gene match: 6.

The chain carries TRBV27 and TRBJ1-2; 7 bases fit TRBD1. CDR3 length equals 14 residues. With V trimmed by 2 bases and J by 8 bases, 8 bases remained unmatched. CDR1 is MNHEY and CDR2 is SMNVEV in the germline V gene (reference sequence). CDR3 bases: TGTGCCAGCAGTTTAATGCCAGGGGGGAAGGGCTACACCTTC. Residues: CASSLMPGGKGYTF.

V usage is TRBV5-4 and J usage is TRBJ1-4, with TRBD1 identical over 7 bases. This CDR3 comprises 16 residues. V trimming: 3 bases; J trimming: 1 base; junction bases outside the gene matches: 6. Germline-derived CDR1 and CDR2 are SGHNT and YYREEE (reference sequence). The CDR3, as DNA: TGTGCCAGCAGCTCCGGGACAGAGGGAACTAATGAAAAACTGTTTTTT. It yields the protein CASSSGTEGTNEKLFF.

J is TRBJ2-3 and V is TRBV4-2; the match to TRBD2 covers 12 bases. Germline assignment: CDR1 LGHNA and CDR2 YNFKEQ. The V gene end was trimmed by 1 base and the J gene end by 3 bases; junction bases not matched to a gene: 11. This CDR3 spans 19 amino acids. The CDR3 here is CASSQAGVASGGATDTQYF. The CDR3 coding sequence is TGTGCCAGCAGCCAAGCTGGAGTCGCTAGCGGGGGGGCGACAGATACGCAGTATTTT.

This clone was detected a few times. The rearrangement joins TRBV2 to TRBJ1-2; D remains ambiguous. V lost 11 bases, J lost 6 bases, and 16 bases lay in between. Germline CDR1 reads SNHLY; CDR2 reads FYNNEI. This CDR3 has 12 residues. The CDR3: CAYRGQEDGYTF. The CDR3 nucleotides read TGTGCCTACCGAGGGCAGGAGGATGGCTACACCTTC. The full variable domain, in which reference TRBV2 and TRBJ1-2 provide the parts outside the CDR3, is EPEVTQTPSHQVTQMGQEVILRCVPISNHLYFYWYRQILGQKVEFLVSFYNNEISEKSEIFDDQFSVERPDGSNFTLKIRSTKLEDSAMYFCAYRGQEDGYTFGSGTRLTVV.

About this clone itself: One junction end does not reproduce the germline sequence, and a read error may be involved. This chain links TRBV7-9 with TRBJ1-3, with 7 bases aligning to TRBD1. Germline CDR1 SEHNR, CDR2 FQNEAQ (reference sequence). The CDR3 sequence is 15 residues long. In DNA, the CDR3 is TGTGCCAGCAGCACTGACAGGGAAGGGGGAAACACCGTATATTTT. Translating gives CASSTDREGGNTVYF. The whole variable domain, remainder taken from reference TRBV7-9 and TRBJ1-3, is DTGVSQNPRHKITKRGQNVTFRCDPISEHNRLYWYRQTLGQGPEFLTYFQNEAQLEKSRLLSDRFSAERPKGSFSTLEIQRTEQGDSAMYLCASSTDREGGNTVYFGEGSWLTVV.

The genes are TRBV5-5 and TRBJ1-2; D remains unclear. CDR3 size: 13 residues. CDR1 is SGHKS and CDR2 is YYEKEE in the germline V gene (reference sequence). V lost 4 bases and J 3 bases, leaving 10 bases between the germline ends. CDR3 coding DNA: TGTGCCAGCAGCATGTACACAGACTATGGCTACACCTTC. The encoded protein is CASSMYTDYGYTF.

This clone has only a few counts. V gene TRBV6-5 combines with J gene TRBJ1-1; D not certain. The CDR3 extends over 12 amino acids. V was clipped by 6 bases and J by 1 base, with 6 bases between them. In germline, CDR1 is MNHEY, CDR2 SVGAGI. The CDR3 DNA sequence: TGTGCCAGCAGCCCAGGGAACACTGAAGCTTTCTTT. It is translated as CASSPGNTEAFF.

The chain employs TRBV10-2 and TRBJ2-3; tentatively, D is TRBD1 (5 bases). Germline V CDR1 and CDR2: WSHSY, SAAADI. This CDR3 has 15 amino acids. Deletions cut 4 bases from V and 0 bases from J, with 11 bases between. The CDR3 reads CASSGQWTSTDTQYF. The CDR3 nucleotides are TGCGCCAGCAGTGGACAGTGGACAAGCACAGATACGCAGTATTTT.

V gene TRBV15 combines with J gene TRBJ2-6, with 11 bases lining up with TRBD1. Germline V lookup: CDR1 LNHNV, CDR2 YYDKDF (reference sequence). Trimming at V came to 0 bases and at J to 4 bases, leaving 5 bases not matched to a gene. This CDR3 comprises 18 residues. The CDR3 spells CATSREGDRGIGANVLTF. The CDR3 nucleotides read TGTGCCACCAGCAGAGAGGGGGACAGGGGGATCGGGGCCAACGTCCTGACTTTC.

The chain couples TRBV19 to TRBJ1-5; D is possibly TRBD1 (5 bases). The germline V gene encodes CDR1 LNHDA and CDR2 SQIVND (reference sequence). CDR3 length: 15 residues. The V and J ends lost 6 bases and 0 bases respectively, with 12 bases between them. CDR3 sequence: CASRTNRISNQPQHF. The CDR3 nucleotides are TGTGCCAGTAGAACTAACAGGATTAGCAATCAGCCCCAGCATTTT.

The chain recombines TRBV5-5 with TRBJ2-6, with TRBD1 matching 9 bases. This CDR3 spans 17 amino acids. In germline, CDR1 is SGHKS, CDR2 YYEKEE (reference sequence). V trimming: 5 bases; J trimming: 0 bases; junction bases outside the gene matches: 6. This CDR3 reads CASRGGTGLSGANVLTF. CDR3 nucleotides: TGTGCCAGCAGGGGCGGGACAGGGCTCTCTGGGGCCAACGTCCTGACTTTC.

V gene TRBV9 combines with J gene TRBJ1-2, with D uncertain. Between the trimmed V and J ends, which lost 5 bases and 4 bases, there was a span of 9 bases. Germline V gives CDR1 SGDLS, CDR2 YYNGEE. The CDR3 contains 12 residues. CDR3 loop: CASSSTGYGYTF. In DNA form, the CDR3 reads TGTGCCAGCAGTTCGACGGGCTATGGCTACACCTTC.

This chain uses TRBV2 with TRBJ1-2; no clear D. This CDR3 is built from 13 residues. The V gene's germline CDR1 is SNHLY and CDR2 FYNNEI. V was pared by 3 bases and J by 8 bases, with 13 bases between. The CDR3 coding sequence is TGTGCCAGCAGTGATGACTGGGGAGGCGGCTACACCTTC. Translated: CASSDDWGGGYTF.

The chain employs TRBV27 and TRBJ2-7, with 10 bases identical to TRBD2. Germline values: CDR1 MNHEY, CDR2 SMNVEV (reference sequence). The length of the CDR3 is 16 residues. With V trimmed by 2 bases and J by 0 bases, 4 bases remained unmatched. As DNA, the CDR3 is TGTGCCAGCAGTTTAGGGCTAGCGGGAGACTCCTACGAGCAGTACTTC. Protein product: CASSLGLAGDSYEQYF.

The chain is built from TRBV5-6 and TRBJ1-5, with a tentative D call TRBD1 (5 bases). CDR1 SGHDT and CDR2 YYEEEE come from the germline V gene. This CDR3 has 15 amino acids. V dropped 3 bases and J dropped 5 bases, with 15 bases sitting between them. CDR3 protein: CASSSTGVRDQPQHF. CDR3 in DNA: TGTGCCAGCAGCTCTACAGGAGTTCGCGATCAGCCCCAGCATTTT.

The chain employs TRBV4-3 and TRBJ2-3; D gene uncertain. The CDR3 runs to 15 residues. Trimming took off 1 base at V and 5 bases at J, with 13 bases between the two ends. The germline gives CDR1 LGHNA, CDR2 YSLEER. Here the CDR3 reads CASSQGIQTGDTQYF. Here the CDR3 DNA reads TGCGCCAGCAGCCAAGGTATCCAGACGGGAGATACGCAGTATTTT.

In DNA, the CDR3 is TGCGCCAGCAGCTTGGGGTGGCAGGGGGTATCTGGCTACACCTTC. This codes for CASSLGWQGVSGYTF. The rearrangement links TRBV5-1 to TRBJ1-2; 7 bases map to TRBD1. Losses at the gene ends were 0 bases for V and 7 bases for J; bases not matched to a gene: 9. CDR1 and CDR2 from the germline V gene are SGHRS and YFSETQ. The CDR3 consists of 15 residues.

This sequence joins TRBV19 and TRBJ1-3; 7 positions agree with TRBD1. The CDR3 spans 15 residues. Germline V lookup: CDR1 LNHDA, CDR2 SQIVND (reference sequence). The J segment lost 2 bases and the V segment lost 4 bases, leaving 5 bases of the junction unmatched. The chain's CDR3 is CASSTWTGTGNTIYF. CDR3 nucleotide sequence: TGTGCCAGTAGTACCTGGACAGGTACTGGAAACACCATATATTTT.

The V call is TRBV9, the J call TRBJ2-5; TRBD1 might be the D (6 bases). The germline CDR1 and CDR2 sequences are SGDLS and YYNGEE. The V gene lost 0 bases and the J gene lost 7 bases, with 10 bases spanning the gap. CDR3 length: 13 amino acids. CDR3 nucleotide sequence: TGTGCCAGCAGCGTAGAGGGGGAAGCGACCCAGTACTTC. It specifies CASSVEGEATQYF.

The V gene is TRBV12-5, the J gene TRBJ1-4; D remains ambiguous. Germline loops: CDR1 LGHNT, CDR2 FRNRAP. The length of the CDR3 is 13 residues. Trimming cost V 2 bases and J 8 bases, with 9 bases left between them. For the CDR3, the DNA is TGTGCTAGTGGTTTGAGCGGAAAGGAAAAACTGTTTTTT. It is translated as CASGLSGKEKLFF. Complete variable domain (other parts from reference TRBV12-5 and TRBJ1-4): DARVTQTPRHKVTEMGQEVTMRCQPILGHNTVFWYRQTMMQGLELLAYFRNRAPLDDSGMPKDRFSAEMPDATLATLKIQPSEPRDSAVYFCASGLSGKEKLFFGSGTQLSVL.

The V gene is TRBV7-6, the J gene TRBJ2-7; a weak D match, TRBD2 (5 bases). The V end lost 7 bases, the J end lost 4 bases, and 8 bases lay between the germline ends. The CDR3 is 11 residues long. Germline V gene data show CDR1 as SGHVS and CDR2 as FNYEAQ. This chain's CDR3 is CASTPGYEQYF. The DNA of the CDR3 is TGTGCCAGCACCCCGGGGTACGAGCAGTACTTC.

This rearrangement joins TRBV19 to TRBJ2-7, with D maybe TRBD1 (5 bases). Germline V CDR1 and CDR2: LNHDA, SQIVND (reference sequence). Trimming pared 7 bases from V and 3 bases from J, leaving 16 bases between. The CDR3 runs to 14 residues. The CDR3 bases are TGTGCCAGTAATGGAAGGGAAGGGGACTACGAGCAGTACTTC. Translating it yields CASNGREGDYEQYF. Based on the CDR3 plus reference TRBV19 and TRBJ2-7, the full variable domain is DGGITQSPKYLFRKEGQNVTLSCEQNLNHDAMYWYRQDPGQGLRLIYYSQIVNDFQKGDIAEGYSVSREKKESFPLTVTSAQKNPTAFYLCASNGREGDYEQYFGPGTRLTVT.